This passage covers 32 T cell receptor beta chains from one sample sequenced in a study of blood T cells in healthy people across ages. Primers used in a second PCR of roughly 6 to 11 cycles were a sample-barcoded 5' primer and a J-beta primer mix. TCRdb re-analysed the 5' RACE reads in MiXCR, keeping a single row per CDR3 protein. The table shows about 780,000 distinct CDR3 sequences, with about 46% occurring only once. Sequenced sample: blood. The receptor source for this set is a man older than 75 in good health.

This clonotype was seen a handful of times. The V call is TRBV20-1, the J call TRBJ2-1; 14 bases are a match to TRBD2. Germline CDR1 is DFQATT and CDR2 is SNEGSKA (reference sequence). Trimming took 4 bases from V and 9 from J; bases not matched to a gene: 5. The CDR3 totals 14 residues. The CDR3 loop reads CSAMGLAGVVEQFF. In nucleotides, the CDR3 is TGCAGTGCTATGGGACTAGCGGGAGTTGTTGAGCAGTTCTTC.

To note about this clonotype: The junction departs from germline at one end; a sequencing error may be responsible. V and J are TRBV5-1 and TRBJ2-1; TRBD2 matches at 10 bases. The V gene's germline CDR1 is SGHRS and CDR2 YFSETQ. CDR3 length: 15 amino acids. Here the CDR3 DNA reads TGCGCCAGCAGCTTGCTAGCGGGAGCTAACAATGGGCAGTTCTTC. As protein: CASSLLAGANNGQFF.

The gene calls are TRBV5-1 and TRBJ2-1; 8 bases fit TRBD2. This CDR3 contains 15 residues. J lost 5 bases, V lost 4 bases, and 8 bases had no gene match. Germline assignment: CDR1 SGHRS and CDR2 YFSETQ. This CDR3 reads CASSPRTSRDNEQFF. The CDR3 coding sequence is TGCGCCAGCAGCCCACGGACTAGCAGAGACAATGAGCAGTTCTTC. The variable domain in full, with the rest retrieved from reference TRBV5-1 and TRBJ2-1, is KAGVTQTPRYLIKTRGQQVTLSCSPISGHRSVSWYQQTPGQGLQFLFEYFSETQRNKGNFPGRFSGRQFSNSRSEMNVSTLELGDSALYLCASSPRTSRDNEQFFGPGTRLTVL.

Regarding this clonotype: At one end the junction does not follow the germline gene, possibly because of a read error. V is TRBV9 and J is TRBJ2-1, with TRBD2 as a possible D gene (6 bases). From germline, CDR1 is SGDLS and CDR2 YYNGEE. The CDR3 covers 15 residues. This CDR3 reads CASSVDSGHYKEQFF. CDR3 nucleotide sequence: TGTGCCAGCAGCGTAGATAGCGGTCACTACAAGGAGCAGTTCTTC.

The V call is TRBV7-3, the J call TRBJ2-1, with D tentatively TRBD1 or TRBD2 (6 bases each). Germline values: CDR1 SGHTA, CDR2 FQGTGA. The CDR3 is 17 residues long. V lost 4 bases to trimming and J lost 4 bases, with 20 bases between them. The CDR3 loop reads CASSSRLPGAYYNEQFF. As DNA, the CDR3 is TGTGCCAGCAGCTCCAGGTTACCGGGGGCCTATTACAATGAGCAGTTCTTC.

This clonotype was seen more than once but under ten times. This chain connects TRBV7-9 to TRBJ2-5; D not certain. The length of the CDR3 is 15 residues. Germline values: CDR1 SEHNR, CDR2 FQNEAQ (reference sequence). V gave up 1 base and J gave up 2 bases, with 11 bases separating them. This CDR3 is CASSLGAPQQETQYF. The DNA for the CDR3 is TGTGCCAGCAGCTTAGGGGCCCCCCAACAAGAGACCCAGTACTTC.

With respect to this clonotype: The germline gene is not matched at one end of the junction; a read error may be the cause. The CDR3 sequence: CASSLGLRARGLDEQFF. The CDR3, as DNA: TGCGCCAGCAGTTTGGGACTGAGAGCGAGGGGACTCGATGAGCAGTTCTTC. The chain couples TRBV5-1 to TRBJ2-1; D is possibly TRBD2 (6 bases). The CDR3 loop spans 17 amino acids. Germline CDR1 reads SGHRS; CDR2 reads YFSETQ.

The chain is built from TRBV20-1 and TRBJ2-6; D might be TRBD1 (6 bases). Germline V gene sequence: CDR1 DFQATT, CDR2 SNEGSKA (reference sequence). The CDR3 extends over 15 amino acids. Trimming cost V 4 bases and J 2 bases, with 12 bases left between them. DNA for the CDR3: TGCAGTGCTAAAGATTCAGGGGCTGGGGCCAACGTCCTGACTTTC. It encodes CSAKDSGAGANVLTF.

The rearrangement joins TRBV29-1 to TRBJ2-3, with 11 bases fitting TRBD2. With V trimmed by 3 bases and J by 3 bases, 2 bases remained unmatched. The CDR3 length is 14 residues. The germline V gene has CDR1 SQVTM and CDR2 ANQGSEA. The CDR3 bases are TGCAGCGTTGAGGGGACTAGCGGTACAGATACGCAGTATTTT. Translating it yields CSVEGTSGTDTQYF.

V gene TRBV7-2 combines with J gene TRBJ2-5; 9 nucleotides line up with TRBD2. The germline gives CDR1 SGHTA, CDR2 FQGNSA. The CDR3 extends over 17 amino acids. V shed 8 bases and J 4 bases; nucleotides not matched to a gene: 17. The CDR3 DNA follows: TGTGCCAGCTCCCTAGCCTCGGCGGGAGGGAGTGGAGAGACCCAGTACTTC. It is translated as CASSLASAGGSGETQYF.

In nucleotides, the CDR3 is TGTGCCAGCAGCATTACGGACAACCCAGATACGCAGTATTTT. Translated: CASSITDNPDTQYF. The chain carries TRBV7-9 and TRBJ2-3; D may be TRBD1 (5 bases). Trimming took off 5 bases at V and 4 bases at J, with 13 bases between the two ends. Germline assignment: CDR1 SEHNR and CDR2 FQNEAQ (reference sequence). CDR3 size: 14 residues. The entire variable domain, with the rest obtained from reference TRBV7-9 and TRBJ2-3, is as follows: DTGVSQNPRHKITKRGQNVTFRCDPISEHNRLYWYRQTLGQGPEFLTYFQNEAQLEKSRLLSDRFSAERPKGSFSTLEIQRTEQGDSAMYLCASSITDNPDTQYFGPGTRLTVL.

This chain joins TRBV12-3 or TRBV12-4 and TRBJ2-2, with TRBD1 identical over 7 bases. V gave up 4 bases and J gave up 0 bases; unmatched junction bases: 5. The CDR3 runs to 16 residues. The chain's CDR3 is CASSSRDRPNTGELFF. CDR3 DNA sequence: TGTGCCAGCAGTTCCCGGGACAGACCGAACACCGGGGAGCTGTTTTTT.

The rearrangement uses TRBV20-1 and TRBJ1-2; D unclear. CDR3 length: 13 residues. V dropped 0 bases and J dropped 1 base, with 6 bases sitting between them. Per the germline V gene, CDR1 is DFQATT and CDR2 is SNEGSKA (reference sequence). CDR3 coding DNA: TGCAGTGCTAGAGACGAGCGTAACTATGGCTACACCTTC. Amino acids: CSARDERNYGYTF.

In this sample, this clonotype turned up a few times. The genes are TRBV6-5 and TRBJ2-5, with D perhaps matching TRBD1 or TRBD2 (5 bases each). This CDR3 has 17 amino acids. Germline V gene data show CDR1 as MNHEY and CDR2 as SVGAGI. The V end was cut by 0 bases, the J end by 4 bases, with 18 bases between. The CDR3 DNA follows: TGTGCCAGCAGTTACTCCCTCGGACAAAGCGAGGGAGAGACCCAGTACTTC. It is translated as CASSYSLGQSEGETQYF.

The gene calls are TRBV6-2 or TRBV6-3 and TRBJ2-5; D possibly corresponds to TRBD1 (5 bases). The length of the CDR3 is 12 residues. The ends were cut back, 2 bases at V and 13 bases at J, with 14 bases in the middle. Per germline, CDR1 MNHEY and CDR2 SVGEGT. The CDR3 coding sequence is TGTGCCAGCAGTTACGATGGGGCTGGTGGGTACTTC. This gives the protein CASSYDGAGGYF.

The chain couples TRBV6-4 to TRBJ1-2; D is possibly TRBD1 (5 bases). Per germline, CDR1 MRHNA and CDR2 SNTAGT. The V end was cut by 4 bases, the J end by 2 bases, with 20 bases between. This CDR3 is 17 amino acids long. The CDR3 DNA is TGTGCCAGCAGTGCGGGGGTTTGGGTAGCCCAAAACTATGGCTACACCTTC. This gives the protein CASSAGVWVAQNYGYTF.

V usage is TRBV30 and J usage is TRBJ1-5; D remains ambiguous. The length of the CDR3 is 13 residues. Between the trimmed V and J ends, which lost 1 base and 6 bases, there was a span of 10 bases. Germline V lookup: CDR1 GTSNPN, CDR2 SVGIG (reference sequence). The CDR3 protein is CAWSGDPSQPQHF. CDR3 DNA sequence: TGTGCCTGGAGTGGTGACCCCTCTCAGCCCCAGCATTTT.

This clonotype has at least ten counts. The rearrangement links TRBV29-1 to TRBJ2-1; 11 bases align to TRBD2. The J segment lost 10 bases and the V segment lost 7 bases, leaving 12 bases of the junction unmatched. This CDR3 has 14 residues. From germline, CDR1 is SQVTM and CDR2 ANQGSEA. CDR3 sequence reads: CSASFSGRAGEQFF. DNA of the CDR3: TGCAGCGCCTCATTTAGCGGGAGGGCAGGGGAGCAGTTCTTC.

The chain recombines TRBV7-2 with TRBJ2-3, with TRBD2 matching 7 bases. Germline V gene data show CDR1 as SGHTA and CDR2 as FQGNSA. This CDR3 is built from 16 residues. The trim removed 3 bases at V and 2 bases at J, leaving 8 bases unmatched. CDR3 region: CASSFRREPPTDTQYF. CDR3 in DNA: TGTGCCAGCAGCTTTAGGCGGGAGCCTCCCACAGATACGCAGTATTTT.

This clonotype was seen more than once but under ten times. The chain couples TRBV5-1 to TRBJ2-5; 9 positions agree with TRBD1. The germline gives CDR1 SGHRS, CDR2 YFSETQ. This CDR3 contains 15 residues. V lost 4 bases and J lost 11; bases outside the gene matches: 15. CDR3 sequence (DNA): TGCGCCAGCAGCCCCCGGGACAGGGAAGCCAATGAGCAGTACTTC. It yields the protein CASSPRDREANEQYF.

The chain recombines TRBV20-1 with TRBJ2-2; no definite D call. The CDR3 has 13 residues. Trimming shortened V by 3 bases and J by 6 bases, and 11 bases separated the two germline ends. The germline V gene encodes CDR1 DFQATT and CDR2 SNEGSKA (reference sequence). The CDR3 protein is CSARAGAAGELFF. Here the CDR3 DNA reads TGCAGTGCTAGGGCAGGTGCGGCCGGGGAGCTGTTTTTT.

V usage is TRBV18 and J usage is TRBJ1-1, with D possibly matching TRBD1 (5 bases). Germline loops: CDR1 KGHSH, CDR2 LQKENI. The CDR3 consists of 20 residues. Trimming took off 2 bases at V and 2 bases at J, with 27 bases between the two ends. The CDR3 protein is CASSPGITGPSTVANTEAFF. In DNA form, the CDR3 reads TGTGCCAGCTCACCAGGTATTACGGGGCCTAGTACCGTCGCTAACACTGAAGCTTTCTTT.

The rearrangement links TRBV6-5 to TRBJ2-5, with D tentatively TRBD2 (5 bases). This CDR3 has 15 residues. The V end was cut by 0 bases, the J end by 11 bases, with 19 bases between. The germline V gene encodes CDR1 MNHEY and CDR2 SVGAGI. The CDR3 protein is CASSYSFGVSNEQYF. CDR3 DNA: TGTGCCAGCAGTTACTCGTTCGGGGTGAGCAATGAGCAGTACTTC.

V and J are TRBV4-3 and TRBJ2-3, with 8 nucleotides matching TRBD2. CDR3 size: 17 residues. Germline lookup yields CDR1 LGHNA and CDR2 YSLEER. J was trimmed by 4 bases and V by 1 base; bases with no gene match: 10. CDR3 DNA sequence: TGCGCCAGCAGCCAAGGCTTCCTAACGGGAGGGGCAGATACGCAGTATTTT. Its protein product is CASSQGFLTGGADTQYF.

This clonotype showed up just once. V gene TRBV3-1 combines with J gene TRBJ2-6; D is unclear. V shed 6 bases and J shed 0 bases, with 9 bases lying between them. The CDR3 is made up of 15 amino acids. Germline V gives CDR1 LGHDT, CDR2 YNNKEL (reference sequence). The CDR3 here is CASSIRSSGANVLTF. CDR3 DNA: TGTGCCAGCAGTATCCGGAGCTCTGGGGCCAACGTCCTGACTTTC.

Worth noting for this clonotype: Since a much larger clone is just one base distant, this may be a read error. The chain uses TRBV12-3 or TRBV12-4 and TRBJ2-1, with 9 bases matching TRBD1. TRBJ2-7 explains the end of the DNA better; the J call may be wrong. This CDR3 has 15 residues. The CDR3 DNA reads TGTGCCAGCAGTGACGGGACAGGGCTACACAATGAGCAGTACTTC. Protein product: CASSDGTGLHNEQYF.

The gene calls are TRBV12-3 or TRBV12-4 and TRBJ1-2; tentatively, D is TRBD1 (5 bases). Between the trimmed V and J ends, which lost 2 bases and 8 bases, there was a span of 9 bases. The CDR3 has 12 residues. The CDR3, as DNA: TGTGCCAGCAGTTTAAACCCAGGGGGCTACACCTTC. Translated, it gives CASSLNPGGYTF.

This clonotype appeared once. One end of the junction fails to match germline, which may point to a read error. The V and J genes are TRBV24-1 and TRBJ2-3; a weak D match, TRBD1 (5 bases). The CDR3 consists of 15 residues. In germline, CDR1 is KGHDR, CDR2 SFDVKD. The CDR3 region is CATSDPHRSTETQYF. The CDR3 bases are TGTGCCACCAGTGATCCCCACAGGAGCACAGAGACGCAGTATTTT.

The rearrangement uses TRBV27 and TRBJ2-1, with D perhaps matching TRBD2 (5 bases). V lost 3 bases and J lost 4, with 16 bases in between. In germline, CDR1 is MNHEY, CDR2 SMNVEV (reference sequence). The CDR3 consists of 16 residues. CDR3 sequence: CASSFPFQRRYNEQFF. The CDR3, as DNA: TGTGCCAGCAGTTTCCCTTTCCAGCGGCGTTACAATGAGCAGTTCTTC.

J is TRBJ2-7 and V is TRBV5-1; a possible D gene is TRBD1 (6 bases). Germline CDR1 SGHRS, CDR2 YFSETQ. The CDR3 contains 15 residues. Trimming removed 0 bases from V and 3 bases from J, with 13 bases in between. The CDR3 loop is CASSLASGVVYEQYF. The CDR3, as DNA: TGCGCCAGCAGCTTGGCTTCAGGGGTAGTCTACGAGCAGTACTTC. Complete variable domain (other parts from reference TRBV5-1 and TRBJ2-7): KAGVTQTPRYLIKTRGQQVTLSCSPISGHRSVSWYQQTPGQGLQFLFEYFSETQRNKGNFPGRFSGRQFSNSRSEMNVSTLELGDSALYLCASSLASGVVYEQYFGPGTRLTVT.

The rearrangement joins TRBV5-4 to TRBJ2-1; 7 bases agree with TRBD1. The J segment lost 5 bases and the V segment lost 3 bases, leaving 8 bases of the junction unmatched. The CDR3 is 15 amino acids. Germline CDR1 and CDR2: SGHNT and YYREEE (reference sequence). The CDR3 DNA reads as TGTGCCAGCAGCTACGATCGACAGGGAAACAATGAGCAGTTCTTC. The encoded protein is CASSYDRQGNNEQFF.

The CDR3 region is CASSSGLASEQYF. CDR3 coding DNA: TGTGCCAGCAGTTCCGGACTAGCGAGCGAGCAGTACTTC. The rearrangement joins TRBV28 to TRBJ2-5; 9 bases line up with TRBD2. Near its end, the DNA agrees better with TRBJ2-7, so the J call may be wrong. The CDR3 covers 13 residues. Per germline, CDR1 MDHEN and CDR2 SYDVKM.